This T cell receptor beta chain was profiled in a study of blood T cell repertoires in COVID-19. Study information: Acute and convalescent COVID-19 samples came from the United States, Italy and Spain. PBMCs, B-cell-depleted T cells, or T cells were the source of the cDNA or gDNA that made up the material.

During active infection, Seattle patients enrolled and were then monitored through disease. Per the study methods: Amplification of reference gene primers was used by the study to estimate nucleated cell counts. Using immunoSEQ multiplex PCR, the repertoire was profiled, and TCRdb retains in-frame clones only, with some absent. V and J calls and clone size come straight from that table; D and trimming were deduced from the DNA. The sample yields fewer than 400,000 clones, over 85% seen once. CDR1 is SGHKS and CDR2 is YYEKEE in the germline V gene (reference sequence). This CDR3 is built from 15 residues. V was cut by 5 bases and J by 1 base, with 12 bases left in between.

The receptor was derived from a young woman with COVID-19, enrolled during active disease. Sequencing used peripheral blood. The V and J genes are TRBV5-5 and TRBJ1-4; D possibly corresponds to TRBD1 (6 bases). For the CDR3, the DNA is TGTGCCAGCAGTCGAAACAGGGAAACTAATGAAAAACTGTTTTTT. It is translated as CASSRNRETNEKLFF.